This entry lists 20 T cell receptor beta chains sequenced from one sample in a study of chemoradiotherapy in HPV16-positive cancers. Some clones are missing from TCRdb's copy, which holds only in-frame ones; the method was immunoSEQ multiplex PCR. The sample records roughly 5,800 clones, 60% to 85% being singletons. The sample was taken from a patient who underwent chemoradiotherapy. Receptors were obtained from a human donor with HPV-associated anogenital cancer.

The chain uses TRBV4-3 and TRBJ2-7; TRBD2 matches 10 bases. After removal of 1 base from V and 4 bases from J, the junction contained 10 bases not matched to a gene. Per germline, CDR1 LGHNA and CDR2 YSLEER. The CDR3 contains 17 residues. For the CDR3, the DNA is TGCGCCAGCAGCCAAGGGGCCGGCGCTAGCGGGAGTTACGAGCAGTACTTC. Protein: CASSQGAGASGSYEQYF.

DNA of the CDR3: TGCGCCAGCAGTCAATATGGGACAGGACACCCGGGCACCGGGGAGCTGTTTTTT. Amino acid sequence: CASSQYGTGHPGTGELFF. The genes are TRBV23-1 and TRBJ2-2, with 8 bases matching TRBD1. TRBV23-1 is noted as an ORF with a role that remains uncertain. This CDR3 is built from 18 residues. Trimming at V came to 1 base and at J to 4 bases, leaving 11 bases not matched to a gene.

The gene calls are TRBV27 and TRBJ2-5; 9 nucleotides align to TRBD2. V lost 8 bases to trimming and J lost 2 bases; unmatched junction nucleotides: 12. This CDR3 spans 16 amino acids. CDR1 MNHEY and CDR2 SMNVEV come from the germline V gene (reference sequence). The DNA for the CDR3 is TGTGCCAGCTGGCGGGGAGCGGGGGGCCGACAAGAGACCCAGTACTTC. It translates to CASWRGAGGRQETQYF.

The rearrangement joins TRBV5-4 to TRBJ2-3; a possible D gene is TRBD2 (6 bases). Germline CDR1 SGHNT, CDR2 YYREEE (reference sequence). V shed 2 bases and J shed 5 bases, with 12 bases lying between them. The CDR3 has 14 residues. This chain's CDR3 is CASSFRRELDTQYF. The CDR3 coding sequence is TGTGCCAGCAGCTTTCGGAGGGAGTTAGATACGCAGTATTTT.

This clone was counted a single time. The chain is built from TRBV27 and TRBJ2-5; the match to TRBD2 covers 13 bases. CDR3 size: 16 residues. Germline loops: CDR1 MNHEY, CDR2 SMNVEV (reference sequence). V shed 3 bases and J 6 bases; nucleotides not matched to a gene: 7. The CDR3 nucleotides read TGTGCCAGCAGTTTCCTACTAGCGGGGGGGGTGCAGACCCAGTACTTC. Protein product: CASSFLLAGGVQTQYF.

The chain combines TRBV12-5 with TRBJ2-7; either TRBD1 or TRBD2 may fit D (5 bases each). The CDR3 sequence is 14 residues long. Trimming took off 7 bases at V and 1 base at J, with 14 bases between the two ends. Germline CDR1 LGHNT, CDR2 FRNRAP. The CDR3 loop is CASARRGDSYEQYF. The CDR3 nucleotides are TGTGCTAGTGCTCGGAGAGGGGATTCCTACGAGCAGTACTTC.

This rearrangement joins TRBV19 to TRBJ2-7, with D possibly matching TRBD2 (6 bases). This CDR3 has 13 residues. V was clipped by 6 bases and J by 4 bases, with 13 bases between them. Germline loops: CDR1 LNHDA, CDR2 SQIVND (reference sequence). CDR3 sequence: CASSGLATYEQYF. CDR3 nucleotides: TGTGCCAGTAGCGGTCTAGCGACGTACGAGCAGTACTTC.

The chain has TRBV4-2 and TRBJ2-3, with 12 bases lining up with TRBD2. CDR1 is LGHNA, CDR2 YNFKEQ, per germline. The CDR3 length is 20 residues. With V trimmed by 0 bases and J by 1 base, 11 bases remained unmatched. CDR3 DNA: TGTGCCAGCAGCCAAGAAGGGGGGACTAGCGGGCGGACAGGCACAGATACGCAGTATTTT. The encoded protein is CASSQEGGTSGRTGTDTQYF.

This clone was seen more than once but under ten times. The chain is built from TRBV30 and TRBJ2-7; D perhaps matches TRBD2 (7 bases). V gave up 6 bases and J gave up 5 bases, with 17 bases separating them. Germline V gives CDR1 GTSNPN, CDR2 SVGIG (reference sequence). The CDR3 spans 13 residues. CDR3 DNA: TGTGCCTGCACGGGGGGCTTCCCTAACGAGCAGTACTTC. The encoded protein is CACTGGFPNEQYF.

The gene calls are TRBV27 and TRBJ1-5; the D is unclear. The length of the CDR3 is 13 residues. The V and J ends lost 7 bases and 2 bases respectively, with 9 bases between them. Germline values: CDR1 MNHEY, CDR2 SMNVEV (reference sequence). CDR3 region: CASKQAGNQPQHF. Here the CDR3 DNA reads TGTGCCAGCAAGCAGGCGGGCAATCAGCCCCAGCATTTT.

The rearrangement links TRBV5-4 to TRBJ2-3, with no clear D. Per germline, CDR1 SGHNT and CDR2 YYREEE (reference sequence). V was shortened by 3 bases and J by 3 bases, with 11 bases between the two germline ends. This CDR3 is 14 amino acids long. The CDR3 is CASSSPDSTDTQYF. The CDR3, as DNA: TGTGCCAGCAGCTCTCCCGATTCAACAGATACGCAGTATTTT.

The chain has TRBV11-2 and TRBJ2-1; D gene unclear. The CDR3 is 13 residues long. Looked up from germline, CDR1 is SGHAT and CDR2 is FQNNGV. V dropped 3 bases and J dropped 8 bases, with 11 bases sitting between them. The CDR3 bases are TGTGCCAGCAGCTTTACCCCCTCCGATGAGCAGTTCTTC. The encoded protein is CASSFTPSDEQFF.

J is TRBJ2-7 and V is TRBV13; D unclear. The CDR3 extends over 13 amino acids. Trimming left V 2 bases short and J 6 bases short, with 11 bases between. Germline CDR1 and CDR2: PRHDT and FYEKMQ (reference sequence). The CDR3 sequence is CASSLRLPGEQYF. The CDR3 nucleotides read TGTGCCAGCAGCTTACGCCTCCCAGGCGAGCAGTACTTC.

The rearrangement uses TRBV4-3 and TRBJ2-3; 10 bases are a match to TRBD2. V was pared by 0 bases and J by 1 base, with 4 bases of the junction left unmatched. Germline CDR1 and CDR2: LGHNA and YSLEER. The CDR3 covers 17 residues. The CDR3 region is CASSQDIGTSGTDTQYF. As DNA, the CDR3 is TGCGCCAGCAGCCAAGATATAGGGACTAGCGGCACAGATACGCAGTATTTT.

This rearrangement joins TRBV6-4 to TRBJ2-2; D unresolved. Germline V CDR1 and CDR2: MRHNA, SNTAGT. The CDR3 is made up of 13 amino acids. V was clipped by 2 bases and J by 5 bases, with 6 bases between them. The CDR3 protein is CASSDGSTGELFF. The DNA for the CDR3 is TGTGCCAGCAGTGACGGCAGTACCGGGGAGCTGTTTTTT.

The gene calls are TRBV5-1 and TRBJ1-4; D not resolved. Germline V lookup: CDR1 SGHRS, CDR2 YFSETQ. This CDR3 is 15 amino acids long. Trimming took 4 bases from V and 8 from J, leaving 18 bases between them. CDR3 sequence (DNA): TGCGCCAGCAGCCCCGGGGAGGGTTTTCGGGAAAAACTGTTTTTT. Encoded protein: CASSPGEGFREKLFF.

The chain employs TRBV11-2 and TRBJ2-3; tentatively, D is TRBD1 or TRBD2 (5 bases each). Germline V gene data show CDR1 as SGHAT and CDR2 as FQNNGV. This CDR3 has 15 amino acids. V lost 5 bases to trimming and J lost 3 bases, with 15 bases between them. The CDR3 coding sequence is TGTGCCAGCAGCCCCCCGAGGGGCAGGACAGATACGCAGTATTTT. Translated, it gives CASSPPRGRTDTQYF.

A single count supports this clone. This chain joins TRBV5-5 and TRBJ2-7, with TRBD2 identical over 11 bases. Germline CDR1 reads SGHKS; CDR2 reads YYEKEE (reference sequence). CDR3 length equals 15 residues. Germline trimming cut 4 bases from V and 1 base from J; bases unmatched to any gene: 4. CDR3 in amino acids: CASSRGTSGSYEQYV. CDR3 coding DNA: TGTGCCAGCAGCCGGGGGACTAGCGGATCCTACGAGCAGTACGTC.

This clone appeared a single time. The gene calls are TRBV7-6 and TRBJ1-1; 10 nucleotides align to TRBD1. The CDR3 has 17 amino acids. V dropped 5 bases and J dropped 1; count of bases not matched to a gene: 10. Germline values: CDR1 SGHVS, CDR2 FNYEAQ. The DNA for the CDR3 is TGTGCCAGCAGCCCAGGGGACAGGGGTAGGCGGAACACTGAAGCTTTCTTT. Translation: CASSPGDRGRRNTEAFF.

This chain uses TRBV7-8 with TRBJ1-6; TRBD1 matches at 9 bases. This CDR3 contains 13 residues. Germline V gene data show CDR1 as SGHVS and CDR2 as FQNEAQ. V gave up 5 bases and J gave up 11 bases; unmatched junction bases: 4. For the CDR3, the DNA is TGTGCCAGCAGCAGAGGACAGGGGACACCCCTCCACTTT. Its translation is CASSRGQGTPLHF.